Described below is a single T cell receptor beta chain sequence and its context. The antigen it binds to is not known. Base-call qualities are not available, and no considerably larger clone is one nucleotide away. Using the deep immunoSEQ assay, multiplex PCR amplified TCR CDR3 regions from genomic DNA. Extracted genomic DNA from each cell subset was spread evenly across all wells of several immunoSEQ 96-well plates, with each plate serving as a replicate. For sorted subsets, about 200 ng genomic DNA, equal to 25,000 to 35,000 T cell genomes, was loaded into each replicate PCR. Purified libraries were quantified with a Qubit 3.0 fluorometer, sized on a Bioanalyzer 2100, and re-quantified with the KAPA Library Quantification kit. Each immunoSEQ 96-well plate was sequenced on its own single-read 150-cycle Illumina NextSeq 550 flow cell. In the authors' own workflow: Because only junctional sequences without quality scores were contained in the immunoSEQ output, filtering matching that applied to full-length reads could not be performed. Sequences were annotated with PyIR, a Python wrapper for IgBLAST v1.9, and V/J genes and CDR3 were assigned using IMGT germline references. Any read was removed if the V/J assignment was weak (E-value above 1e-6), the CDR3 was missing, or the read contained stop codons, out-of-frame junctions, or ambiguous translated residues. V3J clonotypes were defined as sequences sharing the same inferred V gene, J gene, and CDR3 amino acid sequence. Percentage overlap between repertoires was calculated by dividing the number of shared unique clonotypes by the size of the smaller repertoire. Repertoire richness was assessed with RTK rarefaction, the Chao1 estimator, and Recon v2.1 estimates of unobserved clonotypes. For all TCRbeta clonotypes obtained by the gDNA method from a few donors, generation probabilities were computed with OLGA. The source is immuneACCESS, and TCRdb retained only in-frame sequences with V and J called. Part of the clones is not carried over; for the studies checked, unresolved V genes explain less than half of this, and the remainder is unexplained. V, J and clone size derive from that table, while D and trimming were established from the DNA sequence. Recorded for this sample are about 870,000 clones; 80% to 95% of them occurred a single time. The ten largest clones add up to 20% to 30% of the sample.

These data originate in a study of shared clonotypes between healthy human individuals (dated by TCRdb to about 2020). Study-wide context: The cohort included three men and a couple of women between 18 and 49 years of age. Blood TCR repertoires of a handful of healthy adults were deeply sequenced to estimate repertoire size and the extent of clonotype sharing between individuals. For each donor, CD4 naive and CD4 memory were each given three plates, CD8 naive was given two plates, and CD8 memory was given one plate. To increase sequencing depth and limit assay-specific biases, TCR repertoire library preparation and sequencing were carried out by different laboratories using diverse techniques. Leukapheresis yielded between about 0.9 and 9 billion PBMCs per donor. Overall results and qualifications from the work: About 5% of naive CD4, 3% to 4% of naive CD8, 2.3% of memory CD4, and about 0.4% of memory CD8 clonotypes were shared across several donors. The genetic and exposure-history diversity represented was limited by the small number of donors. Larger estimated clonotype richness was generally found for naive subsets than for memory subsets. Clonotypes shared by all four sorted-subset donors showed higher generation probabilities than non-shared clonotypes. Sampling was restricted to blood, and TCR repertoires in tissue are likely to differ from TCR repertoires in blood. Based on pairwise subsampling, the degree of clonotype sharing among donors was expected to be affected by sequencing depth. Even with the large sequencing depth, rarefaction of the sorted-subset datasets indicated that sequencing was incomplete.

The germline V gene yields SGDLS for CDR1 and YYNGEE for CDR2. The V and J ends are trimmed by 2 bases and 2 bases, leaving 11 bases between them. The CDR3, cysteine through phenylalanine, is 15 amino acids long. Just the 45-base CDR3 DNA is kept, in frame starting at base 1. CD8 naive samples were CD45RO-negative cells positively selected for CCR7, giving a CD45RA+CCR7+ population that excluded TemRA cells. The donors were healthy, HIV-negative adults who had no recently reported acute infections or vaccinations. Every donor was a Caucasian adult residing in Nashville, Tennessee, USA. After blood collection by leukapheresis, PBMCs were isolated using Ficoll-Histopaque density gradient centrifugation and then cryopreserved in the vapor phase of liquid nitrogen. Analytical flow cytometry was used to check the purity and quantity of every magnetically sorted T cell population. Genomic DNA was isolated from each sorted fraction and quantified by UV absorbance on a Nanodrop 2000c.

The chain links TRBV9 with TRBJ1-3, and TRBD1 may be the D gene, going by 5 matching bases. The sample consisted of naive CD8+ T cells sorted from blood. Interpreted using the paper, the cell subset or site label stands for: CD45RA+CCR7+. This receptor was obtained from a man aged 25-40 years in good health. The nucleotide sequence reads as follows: TGTGCCAGCAGCGTTCAGGGAAGAGCTGGAAACACCATATATTTT. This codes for CASSVQGRAGNTIYF.